This T cell receptor beta chain was sequenced in a study of early T cells in non-severe SARS-CoV-2 infection. About the study: Sequencing used unsorted whole-blood bulk RNA, so chains lack pairing. Study results and limitations: Anti-spike CD8 responses were favored in VDJdb matching, and private and CD4 specificities were missed.

The length of the CDR3 is 13 residues. V was pared by 5 bases and J by 2 bases, with 7 bases between. Germline V lookup: CDR1 LNHDA, CDR2 SQIVND (reference sequence). This clonotype appeared many times. Its antigen is not known. Individually, cDNA molecules had unique molecular identifiers attached to them. TCRdb fed the 5' RACE reads into MiXCR, producing one record per CDR3 protein. The sample holds tens of thousands of distinct CDR3 sequences; 5.5% to 7.5% are singletons and the top ten take approximately 4.1%. The sample comprised whole blood. This sequence originates from an adult who was a healthcare worker with PCR-confirmed SARS-CoV-2 infection or an uninfected control (not recorded which). This chain connects TRBV19 to TRBJ1-5; no clear D. The CDR3 reads CASSYLGNQPQHF. As DNA, the CDR3 is TGTGCCAGTAGTTATCTCGGCAATCAGCCCCAGCATTTT.